This T cell receptor (beta chain) was identified in a study of cytomegalovirus exposure and HLA in healthy donors. PCR involved 60 Vbeta and 13 Jbeta primers. Sequenced by immunoSEQ multiplex PCR; TCRdb stores in-frame clones only, minus some. The table records 99,000 or so clones, approximately 69% of them present only once. Per germline, CDR1 SGHTA and CDR2 FQGNSA. The CDR3 contains 12 residues. V lost 6 bases and J 7 bases, leaving 10 bases between the germline ends. V gene TRBV7-2 combines with J gene TRBJ1-5; perhaps TRBD1 as D (5 bases). The TCR comes from a man aged 30 to 39 in good health and CMV-seronegative. Sequenced sample: PBMCs. CDR3: CASSLRGQPQHF. As DNA, the CDR3 is TGTGCCAGCAGTCTAAGGGGACAGCCCCAGCATTTT.